These 28 T cell receptor beta chains came from one sample sequenced in a study of cytomegalovirus exposure and HLA in healthy donors. Use of 60 Vbeta and 13 Jbeta primers characterized the PCR. The data were produced by immunoSEQ multiplex PCR, yet TCRdb's version contains in-frame clones alone and is incomplete. This sample has 150,000 to 200,000 clones, with 55% to 65% found just once. Sequencing was done on a sample of PBMCs. The receptors originated from a man aged 40-49 years in good health and CMV-seronegative.

The J gene is TRBJ2-1, the V gene TRBV27; 11 positions match TRBD2. The trim removed 4 bases at V and 12 bases at J, leaving 8 bases unmatched. Germline CDR1 is MNHEY and CDR2 is SMNVEV (reference sequence). The CDR3 is made up of 14 amino acids. In DNA form, the CDR3 reads TGTGCCAGCAGTTCCACTAGCGGGAGATCTCCGCAGTTCTTC. Its protein product is CASSSTSGRSPQFF.

The chain recombines TRBV28 with TRBJ2-5, with D possibly matching TRBD2 (5 bases). Near its end, the DNA agrees better with TRBJ2-7, so the J call may be wrong. There are 14 residues in the CDR3. Germline V gene lookup returns CDR1 MDHEN and CDR2 SYDVKM. CDR3 in DNA: TGTGCCAGCAGTCCCTCGCTGGGAGTCCACGAGCAGTACTTC. Its translation is CASSPSLGVHEQYF.

The rearrangement uses TRBV29-1 and TRBJ2-3; 11 positions match TRBD2. There are 15 residues in the CDR3. Looked up from germline, CDR1 is SQVTM and CDR2 is ANQGSEA. After removal of 4 bases from V and 0 bases from J, the junction contained 3 bases not matched to a gene. The CDR3 DNA reads as TGCAGCGTTGCGCGACTAGCGGGGAGCACAGATACGCAGTATTTT. Residues: CSVARLAGSTDTQYF.

The CDR3 region is CASSFRGDGELFF. Here the CDR3 DNA reads TGTGCCAGCAGCTTCAGGGGCGACGGGGAGCTGTTTTTT. The rearrangement uses TRBV7-9 and TRBJ2-2, with a weak D call TRBD1 (6 bases). This CDR3 region has 13 residues. CDR1 and CDR2 (germline): SEHNR, FQNEAQ (reference sequence). V lost 3 bases and J 7 bases, leaving 9 bases between the germline ends.

This clone was recorded only once. The chain uses TRBV5-4 and TRBJ1-2; 11 positions agree with TRBD1. CDR1 and CDR2 from the germline V gene are SGHNT and YYREEE (reference sequence). The CDR3 has 17 amino acids. Trimming took 5 bases from V and 1 from J; bases not matched to a gene: 10. In DNA form, the CDR3 reads TGTGCCAGCAGATCCGGGGGACAGGGGGTAATTAACTATGGCTACACCTTC. This encodes CASRSGGQGVINYGYTF.

This clone was observed a few times. Other DNA variants within this sample encode the same CDR3. This chain uses TRBV28 with TRBJ2-2; 9 nucleotides match TRBD1. Losses at the gene ends were 7 bases for V and 5 bases for J; bases not matched to a gene: 2. The germline CDR1 and CDR2 sequences are MDHEN and SYDVKM. This CDR3 is built from 13 residues. CDR3: CASKQGATGELFF. Here the CDR3 DNA reads TGTGCCAGCAAACAGGGGGCGACCGGGGAGCTGTTTTTT.

This clone was seen more than once but under ten times. The J gene is TRBJ1-4, the V gene TRBV6-1; 9 bases are shared with TRBD1. V lost 3 bases, J lost 4 bases, and 3 bases stayed unmatched. Germline-derived CDR1 and CDR2 are MNHNS and SASEGT. The CDR3 is made up of 15 amino acids. CDR3 protein: CASSDQGQGNEKLFF. The CDR3 nucleotides read TGTGCCAGCAGTGATCAGGGACAGGGTAATGAAAAACTGTTTTTT.

J is TRBJ2-1 and V is TRBV7-6; 11 bases are a match to TRBD2. The CDR3 sequence is 16 residues long. Per germline, CDR1 SGHVS and CDR2 FNYEAQ. V gave up 6 bases and J gave up 10 bases; unmatched junction bases: 14. CDR3 in amino acids: CASSPTLLAGGGEQFF. The CDR3 bases are TGTGCCAGCAGTCCAACCCTGCTAGCGGGGGGCGGGGAGCAGTTCTTC.

About this clone: Distinct nucleotide sequences in the sample also encode this CDR3. The chain is built from TRBV5-1 and TRBJ1-3; 10 positions agree with TRBD1. The CDR3 consists of 15 residues. The V gene end was trimmed by 4 bases and the J gene end by 4 bases; junction bases not matched to a gene: 5. Germline CDR1 SGHRS, CDR2 YFSETQ. The CDR3 nucleotides are TGCGCCAGCAGCCCGGGACAGGGGCCAGGAAACACCATATATTTT. It translates to CASSPGQGPGNTIYF.

Only a few counts were recorded for this clone. The J gene is TRBJ1-3, the V gene TRBV11-2; D call uncertain. CDR3 length: 13 amino acids. CDR1 and CDR2 from the germline V gene are SGHAT and FQNNGV. Between the trimmed V and J ends, which lost 3 bases and 0 bases, there was a span of 3 bases. The CDR3 DNA follows: TGTGCCAGCAGCTTCCTCTCTGGAAACACCATATATTTT. Translation: CASSFLSGNTIYF.

The chain is built from TRBV7-3 and TRBJ1-1; D is perhaps TRBD1 (5 bases). Germline lookup yields CDR1 SGHTA and CDR2 FQGTGA. Trimming removed 2 bases from V and 4 bases from J, with 8 bases in between. There are 13 residues in the CDR3. The CDR3: CASSLLQVTEAFF. CDR3 nucleotide sequence: TGTGCCAGCAGCTTATTACAGGTCACTGAAGCTTTCTTT.

In its sample, this clone was seen a few times. The chain links TRBV7-2 to TRBJ2-7; tentative D call: TRBD1 (5 bases). Germline V gene lookup returns CDR1 SGHTA and CDR2 FQGNSA. CDR3 length: 16 residues. V shed 0 bases and J shed 4 bases, with 16 bases lying between them. The DNA for the CDR3 is TGTGCCAGCAGCTTAGCTGACAGCCCTCCTTCTTACGAGCAGTACTTC. It codes for CASSLADSPPSYEQYF.

The rearrangement joins TRBV4-2 to TRBJ1-5; D is perhaps TRBD1 (5 bases). The germline V gene encodes CDR1 LGHNA and CDR2 YNFKEQ. This CDR3 has 15 residues. Trimming took off 3 bases at V and 4 bases at J, with 13 bases between the two ends. CDR3 nucleotide sequence: TGTGCCAGCAGCCAGGGGCAGCTGAGGAATCAGCCCCAGCATTTT. Its protein product is CASSQGQLRNQPQHF.

On this clone itself: Other DNA sequences in the same sample also yield this CDR3. This chain links TRBV19 with TRBJ2-2; D is unclear. The ends were cut back, 0 bases at V and 2 bases at J, with 7 bases in the middle. Germline V gene sequence: CDR1 LNHDA, CDR2 SQIVND (reference sequence). This CDR3 region has 15 residues. CDR3 amino acids: CASSIDRRNTGELFF. The CDR3 DNA is TGTGCCAGTAGTATAGACAGGCGTAACACCGGGGAGCTGTTTTTT.

This clone was seen more than once but under ten times. The identical CDR3 is also encoded by other nucleotide sequences in the sample. The chain carries TRBV2 and TRBJ2-2; TRBD2 agrees at 13 bases. Germline CDR1 SNHLY, CDR2 FYNNEI. V lost 2 bases, J lost 8 bases, and 5 bases stayed unmatched. The CDR3 runs to 16 residues. In DNA, the CDR3 is TGTGCCAGCAGTGAACTCGGACTAGCGGGAGAGGGGGAGCTGTTTTTT. It is translated as CASSELGLAGEGELFF.

The V call is TRBV7-8, the J call TRBJ1-3; TRBD1 agrees at 7 bases. Per germline, CDR1 SGHVS and CDR2 FQNEAQ. The V segment lost 4 bases and the J segment 0 bases; nucleotides outside the gene matches: 3. CDR3 length equals 15 residues. The CDR3 bases are TGTGCCAGCAGCTCGACAGGGATCTCTGGAAACACCATATATTTT. Translated: CASSSTGISGNTIYF.

The chain joins TRBV2 to TRBJ2-1, with 7 nucleotides matching TRBD2. The CDR3 has 18 amino acids. Germline V lookup: CDR1 SNHLY, CDR2 FYNNEI. Trimming cost V 10 bases and J 0 bases; bases outside gene matches: 18. The DNA of the CDR3 is TGTGCCATCCTCGCCGGGGCTAGCGGAGCTAGCTCCTACAATGAGCAGTTCTTC. It specifies CAILAGASGASSYNEQFF.

This chain links TRBV19 with TRBJ2-7, with D possibly matching TRBD2 (5 bases). V lost 3 bases and J 3 bases, leaving 15 bases between the germline ends. Germline V lookup: CDR1 LNHDA, CDR2 SQIVND (reference sequence). This CDR3 is 15 amino acids long. CDR3: CASSIRWGSGYEQYF. The CDR3, as DNA: TGTGCCAGTAGTATCCGGTGGGGAAGCGGCTACGAGCAGTACTTC.

The chain carries TRBV11-2 and TRBJ2-7; 8 bases match TRBD2. Germline V CDR1 and CDR2: SGHAT, FQNNGV. This CDR3 is built from 15 residues. Trimming took 3 bases from V and 0 from J; bases not matched to a gene: 4. Here the CDR3 reads CASSFYSGISYEQYF. CDR3 sequence (DNA): TGTGCCAGCAGCTTTTATAGCGGGATCTCCTACGAGCAGTACTTC. The whole variable domain, remainder taken from reference TRBV11-2 and TRBJ2-7, is EAGVAQSPRYKIIEKRQSVAFWCNPISGHATLYWYQQILGQGPKLLIQFQNNGVVDDSQLPKDRFSAERLKGVDSTLKIQPAKLEDSAVYLCASSFYSGISYEQYFGPGTRLTVT.

The chain uses TRBV10-3 and TRBJ2-7, with TRBD1 identical over 7 bases. Germline V gene sequence: CDR1 ENHRY, CDR2 SYGVKD. The CDR3 extends over 13 amino acids. Trimming at V came to 5 bases and at J to 7 bases, leaving 8 bases not matched to a gene. The CDR3 DNA follows: TGTGCCATCAGTATAGAGGGACAGAGAGAGCAGTACTTC. This translates into CAISIEGQREQYF.

Note on this clone: The junction and the germline gene differ at one end; a read error may be behind it. V gene TRBV7-9 combines with J gene TRBJ2-7; no definite D call. Germline CDR1 reads SEHNR; CDR2 reads FQNEAQ (reference sequence). There are 15 residues in the CDR3. The CDR3 region has the DNA TGTTCCAGCAGCCCCCTGGGCTCCCTCTTCTACGAGCAGTACTTC. It translates to CSSSPLGSLFYEQYF. The full variable domain, rest sourced from reference TRBV7-9 and TRBJ2-7, is DTGVSQNPRHKITKRGQNVTFRCDPISEHNRLYWYRQTLGQGPEFLTYFQNEAQLEKSRLLSDRFSAERPKGSFSTLEIQRTEQGDSAMYLCSSSPLGSLFYEQYFGPGTRLTVT.

This CDR3 is CASSPGTKSPNTGELFF. The CDR3 DNA reads as TGTGCCAGCAGCCCAGGGACTAAGTCCCCGAACACCGGGGAGCTGTTTTTT. The chain carries TRBV7-6 and TRBJ2-2, with 7 bases matching TRBD2. The germline V gene encodes CDR1 SGHVS and CDR2 FNYEAQ. This CDR3 contains 17 residues. The V and J ends lost 5 bases and 0 bases, in that order; junction bases with no gene match: 9.

The chain links TRBV30 to TRBJ1-3, with 9 bases aligning to TRBD1. Germline V CDR1 and CDR2: GTSNPN, SVGIG (reference sequence). This CDR3 has 16 residues. Germline trimming cut 2 bases from V and 1 base from J; bases unmatched to any gene: 6. The CDR3 loop reads CAWSPMDRGSGNTIYF. For the CDR3, the DNA is TGTGCCTGGAGTCCAATGGACAGGGGTTCTGGAAACACCATATATTTT.

This chain links TRBV30 with TRBJ1-1; 7 bases are shared with TRBD1. Germline-derived CDR1 and CDR2 are GTSNPN and SVGIG (reference sequence). This CDR3 has 18 residues. Trimming cost V 0 bases and J 3 bases; bases outside gene matches: 16. For the CDR3, the DNA is TGTGCCTGGAGTGTACTAAATGCAGGGGGGTTTCTTGACACTGAAGCTTTCTTT. It translates to CAWSVLNAGGFLDTEAFF.

This clone was detected only once. This chain links TRBV19 with TRBJ2-7; 11 bases align to TRBD1. After removal of 3 bases from V and 4 bases from J, the junction contained 8 bases not matched to a gene. Per the germline V gene, CDR1 is LNHDA and CDR2 is SQIVND (reference sequence). The CDR3 is 16 amino acids. The CDR3 DNA reads as TGTGCCAGTAGTATTTCCGCGGGACAGGGGGGTTACGAGCAGTACTTC. It translates to CASSISAGQGGYEQYF.

The gene calls are TRBV25-1 and TRBJ1-3, with D uncertain. Per germline, CDR1 MGHDK and CDR2 SYGVNS. The CDR3 contains 15 residues. Deletions cut 4 bases from V and 5 bases from J, with 15 bases between. CDR3 coding DNA: TGTGCCAGCAGTGGCACCTTCCTAGCCCGAAACACCATATATTTT. Protein sequence: CASSGTFLARNTIYF.

This clone qualifies as medium-sized. The sample holds other DNA sequences that translate to the same CDR3. The chain combines TRBV27 with TRBJ2-7; TRBD1 aligns across 7 bases. V lost 8 bases and J lost 0; bases outside the gene matches: 4. The CDR3 spans 13 residues. Germline V gives CDR1 MNHEY, CDR2 SMNVEV (reference sequence). DNA for the CDR3: TGTGCCAGCCGGAGACAGGGCTCCTACGAGCAGTACTTC. Its protein product is CASRRQGSYEQYF.

Here the CDR3 DNA reads TGCGCCAGCAGCTTGGAGGGGTCACCTAATGAAAAACTGTTTTTT. Translating it yields CASSLEGSPNEKLFF. The chain combines TRBV5-1 with TRBJ1-4; D perhaps matches TRBD1 (5 bases). V was trimmed by 0 bases and J by 3 bases, leaving 9 bases between them. Per the germline V gene, CDR1 is SGHRS and CDR2 is YFSETQ. This CDR3 has 15 residues. Variable domain in full (rest from reference TRBV5-1 and TRBJ1-4): KAGVTQTPRYLIKTRGQQVTLSCSPISGHRSVSWYQQTPGQGLQFLFEYFSETQRNKGNFPGRFSGRQFSNSRSEMNVSTLELGDSALYLCASSLEGSPNEKLFFGSGTQLSVL.